This TCR beta chain emerged from a study of Graves' ophthalmopathy and Graves' hyperthyroidism. The table lists this clonotype with many counts. CDR3 length: 15 residues. From germline, CDR1 is SGHRS and CDR2 YFSETQ. Deletions cut 1 base from V and 3 bases from J, with 10 bases between. Amplification targeted the TCR beta CDR3 regions, with RNA transcripts as the source material. Second-round multiplex PCR followed a first-round RT-PCR using HTBI primers. TCRdb independently ran MiXCR on the multiplex PCR reads; one entry per CDR3 protein. The repertoire holds approximately 540,000 distinct CDR3 sequences, less than 40% seen once, with 3.5% to 4.5% in the top ten.

The sequenced sample consisted of peripheral blood or thyroid tissue (not recorded which). The chain couples TRBV5-1 to TRBJ1-4; the D gene is possibly TRBD1 (6 bases). This sequence was found in an adult man with Graves' hyperthyroidism. Here the CDR3 reads CASSLSPGANEKLFF. CDR3 sequence (DNA): TGCGCCAGCAGCTTGAGCCCAGGGGCTAATGAAAAACTGTTTTTT.